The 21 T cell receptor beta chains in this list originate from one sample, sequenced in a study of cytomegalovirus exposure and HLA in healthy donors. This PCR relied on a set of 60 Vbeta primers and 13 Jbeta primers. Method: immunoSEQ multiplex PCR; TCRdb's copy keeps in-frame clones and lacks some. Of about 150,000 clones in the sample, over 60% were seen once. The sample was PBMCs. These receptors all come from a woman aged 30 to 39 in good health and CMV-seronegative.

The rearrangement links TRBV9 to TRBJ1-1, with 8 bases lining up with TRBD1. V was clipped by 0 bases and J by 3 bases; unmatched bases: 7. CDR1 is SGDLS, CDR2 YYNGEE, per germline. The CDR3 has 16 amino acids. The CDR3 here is CASSVGETGEDTEAFF. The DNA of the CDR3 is TGTGCCAGCAGCGTAGGAGAGACAGGGGAGGACACTGAAGCTTTCTTT.

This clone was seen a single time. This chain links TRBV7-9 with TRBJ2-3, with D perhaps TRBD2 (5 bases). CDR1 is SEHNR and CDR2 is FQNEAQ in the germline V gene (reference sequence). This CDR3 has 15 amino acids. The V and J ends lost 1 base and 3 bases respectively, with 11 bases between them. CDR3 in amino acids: CASSLGLALTDTQYF. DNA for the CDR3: TGTGCCAGCAGCTTAGGCCTAGCTCTGACAGATACGCAGTATTTT.

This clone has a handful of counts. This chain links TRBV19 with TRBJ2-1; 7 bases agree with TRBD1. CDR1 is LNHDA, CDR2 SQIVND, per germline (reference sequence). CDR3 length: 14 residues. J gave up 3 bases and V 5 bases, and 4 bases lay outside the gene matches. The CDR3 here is CASSLGQVYNEQFF. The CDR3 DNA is TGTGCCAGTAGTCTAGGACAGGTCTACAATGAGCAGTTCTTC.

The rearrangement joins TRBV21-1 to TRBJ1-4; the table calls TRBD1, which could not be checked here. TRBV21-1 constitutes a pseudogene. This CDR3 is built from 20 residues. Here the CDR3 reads CASSKDVARNKGQVNEKLFF. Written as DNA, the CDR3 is TGTGCCAGCAGCAAAGATGTTGCCCGAAACAAGGGACAGGTTAATGAAAAACTGTTTTTT.

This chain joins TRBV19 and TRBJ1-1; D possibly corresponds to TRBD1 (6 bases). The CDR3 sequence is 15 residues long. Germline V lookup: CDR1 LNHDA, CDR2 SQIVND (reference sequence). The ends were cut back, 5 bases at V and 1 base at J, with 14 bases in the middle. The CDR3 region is CASSPWGGPNTEAFF. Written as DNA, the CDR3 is TGTGCCAGTAGTCCCTGGGGGGGCCCGAACACTGAAGCTTTCTTT.

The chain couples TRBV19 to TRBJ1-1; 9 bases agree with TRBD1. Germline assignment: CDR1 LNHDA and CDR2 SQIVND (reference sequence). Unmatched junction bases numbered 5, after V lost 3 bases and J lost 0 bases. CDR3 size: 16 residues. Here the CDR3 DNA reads TGTGCCAGTAGTATGGGGACAGGGAACATGAACACTGAAGCTTTCTTT. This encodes CASSMGTGNMNTEAFF.

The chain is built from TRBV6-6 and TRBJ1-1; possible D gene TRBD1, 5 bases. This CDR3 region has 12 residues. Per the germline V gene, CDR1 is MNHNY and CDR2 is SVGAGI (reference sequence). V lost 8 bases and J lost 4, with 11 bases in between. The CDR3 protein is CASHPGGTEAFF. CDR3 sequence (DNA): TGTGCCAGCCATCCGGGGGGCACTGAAGCTTTCTTT.

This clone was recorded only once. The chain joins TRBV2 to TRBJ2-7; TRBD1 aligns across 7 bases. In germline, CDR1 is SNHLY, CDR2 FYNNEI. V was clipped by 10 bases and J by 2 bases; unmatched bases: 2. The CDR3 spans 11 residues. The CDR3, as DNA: TGTGCCACCCAGGGGGCCTACGAGCAGTACTTC. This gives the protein CATQGAYEQYF.

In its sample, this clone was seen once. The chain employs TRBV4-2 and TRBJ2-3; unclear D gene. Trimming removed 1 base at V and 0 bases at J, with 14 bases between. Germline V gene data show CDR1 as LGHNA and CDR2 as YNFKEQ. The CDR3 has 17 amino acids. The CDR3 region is CASSQVAGYTSTDTQYF. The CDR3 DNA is TGTGCCAGCAGCCAAGTCGCCGGTTATACTAGCACAGATACGCAGTATTTT.

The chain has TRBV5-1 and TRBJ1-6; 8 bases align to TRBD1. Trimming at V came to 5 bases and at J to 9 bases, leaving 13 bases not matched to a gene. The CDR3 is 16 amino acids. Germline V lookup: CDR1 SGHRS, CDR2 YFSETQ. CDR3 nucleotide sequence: TGCGCCAGCAGGGACACCGGGACAGGATTCTCTTCACCCCTCCACTTT. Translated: CASRDTGTGFSSPLHF.

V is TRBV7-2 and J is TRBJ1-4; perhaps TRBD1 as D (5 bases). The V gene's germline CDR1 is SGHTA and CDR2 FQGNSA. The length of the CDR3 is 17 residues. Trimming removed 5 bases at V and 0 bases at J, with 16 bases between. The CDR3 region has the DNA TGTGCCAGCAGCCCTACAGGCACGCCAACAACTAATGAAAAACTGTTTTTT. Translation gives CASSPTGTPTTNEKLFF.

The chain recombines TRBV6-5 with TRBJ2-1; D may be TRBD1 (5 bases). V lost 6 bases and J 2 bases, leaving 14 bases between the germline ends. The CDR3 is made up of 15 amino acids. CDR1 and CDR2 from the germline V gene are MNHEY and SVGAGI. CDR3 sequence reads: CASSPVQGAYNEQFF. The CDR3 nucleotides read TGTGCCAGCAGCCCGGTCCAAGGGGCCTACAATGAGCAGTTCTTC.

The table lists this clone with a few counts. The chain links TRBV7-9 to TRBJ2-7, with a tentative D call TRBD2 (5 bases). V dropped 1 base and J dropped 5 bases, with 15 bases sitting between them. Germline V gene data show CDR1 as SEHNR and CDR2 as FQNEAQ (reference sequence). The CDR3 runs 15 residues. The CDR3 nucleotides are TGTGCCAGCAGCTTAGATTCGGGATGGGTAGACGAGCAGTACTTC. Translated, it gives CASSLDSGWVDEQYF.

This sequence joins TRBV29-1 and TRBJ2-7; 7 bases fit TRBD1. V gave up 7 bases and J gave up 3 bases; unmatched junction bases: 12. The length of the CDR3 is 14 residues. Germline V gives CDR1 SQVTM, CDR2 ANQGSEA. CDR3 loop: CSASLDRTFYEQYF. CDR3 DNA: TGCAGCGCGTCCTTGGACAGGACCTTCTACGAGCAGTACTTC.

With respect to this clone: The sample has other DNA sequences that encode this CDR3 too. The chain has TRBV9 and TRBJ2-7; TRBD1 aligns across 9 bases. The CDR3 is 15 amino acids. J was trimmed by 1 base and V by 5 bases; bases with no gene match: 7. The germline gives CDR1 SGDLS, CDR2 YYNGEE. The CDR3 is CASSLGQGRSYEQYF. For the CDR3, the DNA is TGTGCCAGCAGTCTGGGACAGGGCAGATCCTACGAGCAGTACTTC.

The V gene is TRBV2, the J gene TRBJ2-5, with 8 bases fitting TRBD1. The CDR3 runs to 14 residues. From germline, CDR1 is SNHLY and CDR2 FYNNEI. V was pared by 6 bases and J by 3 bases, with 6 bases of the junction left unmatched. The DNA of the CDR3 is TGTGCCAGCAGGGAAAGGACAGGGAAAGAGACCCAGTACTTC. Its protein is CASRERTGKETQYF.

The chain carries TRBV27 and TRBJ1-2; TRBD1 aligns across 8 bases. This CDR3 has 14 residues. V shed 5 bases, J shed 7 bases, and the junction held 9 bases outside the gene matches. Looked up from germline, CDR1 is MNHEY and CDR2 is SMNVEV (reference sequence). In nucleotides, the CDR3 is TGTGCCAGCAGTCTCCAGGGGGCAACGGGTGGCTACACCTTC. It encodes CASSLQGATGGYTF.

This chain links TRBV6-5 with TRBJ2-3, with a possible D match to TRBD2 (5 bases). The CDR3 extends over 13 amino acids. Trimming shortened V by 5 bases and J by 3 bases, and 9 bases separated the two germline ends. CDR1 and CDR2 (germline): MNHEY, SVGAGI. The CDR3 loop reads CASSPRGTDTQYF. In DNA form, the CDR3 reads TGTGCCAGCAGTCCCCGGGGAACAGATACGCAGTATTTT.

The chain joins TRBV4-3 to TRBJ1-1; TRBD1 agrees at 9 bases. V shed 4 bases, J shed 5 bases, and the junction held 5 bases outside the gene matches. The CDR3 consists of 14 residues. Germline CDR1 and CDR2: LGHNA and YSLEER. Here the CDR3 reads CASSPGQGRTEAFF. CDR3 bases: TGCGCCAGCAGCCCGGGACAGGGTCGTACTGAAGCTTTCTTT.

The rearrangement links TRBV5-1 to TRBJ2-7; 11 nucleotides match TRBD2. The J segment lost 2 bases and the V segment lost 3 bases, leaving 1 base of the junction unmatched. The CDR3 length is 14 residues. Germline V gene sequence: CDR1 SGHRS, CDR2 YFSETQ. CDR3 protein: CASSSSGGTYEQYF. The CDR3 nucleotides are TGCGCCAGCAGCTCTAGCGGGGGGACCTACGAGCAGTACTTC.

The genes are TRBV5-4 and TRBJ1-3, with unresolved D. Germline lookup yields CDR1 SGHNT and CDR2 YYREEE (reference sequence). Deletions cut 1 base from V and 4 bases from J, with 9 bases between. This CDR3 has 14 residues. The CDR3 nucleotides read TGTGCCAGCAGCTTGCGGGAACAGGGAAACACCATATATTTT. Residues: CASSLREQGNTIYF.